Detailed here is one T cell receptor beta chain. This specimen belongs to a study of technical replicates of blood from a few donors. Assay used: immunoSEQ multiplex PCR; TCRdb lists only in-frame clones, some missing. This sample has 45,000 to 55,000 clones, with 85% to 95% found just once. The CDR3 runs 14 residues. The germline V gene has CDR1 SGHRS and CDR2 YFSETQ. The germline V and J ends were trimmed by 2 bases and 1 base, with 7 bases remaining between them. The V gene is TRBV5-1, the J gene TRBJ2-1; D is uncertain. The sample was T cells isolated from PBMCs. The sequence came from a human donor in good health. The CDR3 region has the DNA TGCGCCAGCAGCTTTGCCGGGTCCTACAATGAGCAGTTCTTC. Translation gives CASSFAGSYNEQFF. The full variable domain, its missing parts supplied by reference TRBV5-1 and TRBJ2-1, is KAGVTQTPRYLIKTRGQQVTLSCSPISGHRSVSWYQQTPGQGLQFLFEYFSETQRNKGNFPGRFSGRQFSNSRSEMNVSTLELGDSALYLCASSFAGSYNEQFFGPGTRLTVL.